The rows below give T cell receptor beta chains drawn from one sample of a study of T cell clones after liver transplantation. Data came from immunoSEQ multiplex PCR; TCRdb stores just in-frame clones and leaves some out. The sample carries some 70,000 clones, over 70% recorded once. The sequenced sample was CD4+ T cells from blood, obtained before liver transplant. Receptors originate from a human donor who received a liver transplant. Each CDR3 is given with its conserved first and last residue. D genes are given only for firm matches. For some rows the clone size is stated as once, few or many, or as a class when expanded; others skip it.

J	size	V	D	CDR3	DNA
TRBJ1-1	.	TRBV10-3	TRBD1	CAISGGQGTGTTEAFF	TGTGCCATCAGTGGGGGACAAGGGACAGGGACGACTGAAGCTTTCTTT
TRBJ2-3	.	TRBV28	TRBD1	CASSLPQGARDTQYF	TGTGCCAGCAGTCTCCCACAGGGGGCAAGGGATACGCAGTATTTT
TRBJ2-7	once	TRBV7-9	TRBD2	CASSSGLAWSYEQYF	TGTGCCAGCAGCTCCGGACTAGCGTGGTCCTACGAGCAGTACTTC
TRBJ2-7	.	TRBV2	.	CASSYPRGVTYEQYF	TGTGCCAGCAGTTATCCCAGGGGAGTGACCTACGAGCAGTACTTC
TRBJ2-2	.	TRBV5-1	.	CASSPPGLTGELFF	TGCGCCAGCAGCCCCCCGGGACTTACCGGGGAGCTGTTTTTT
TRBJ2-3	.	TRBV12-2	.	CASRQALAGVKTDTQYF	TGTGCAAGTCGCCAAGCCTTAGCGGGAGTCAAGACAGATACGCAGTATTTT
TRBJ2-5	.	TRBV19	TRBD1	CASSLGTGSPKSTQYF	TGTGCCAGTAGTCTGGGGACAGGGAGCCCCAAGTCGACCCAGTACTTC
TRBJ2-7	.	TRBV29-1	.	CSVEGLLNSYEQYF	TGCAGCGTTGAGGGGCTTCTGAATTCCTACGAGCAGTACTTC
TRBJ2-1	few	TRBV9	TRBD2	CASSSGLAGATYNEQFF	TGTGCCAGCAGCTCGGGACTAGCGGGAGCAACCTACAATGAGCAGTTCTTC
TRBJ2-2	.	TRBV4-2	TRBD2	CASSHLSGSNTGELFF	TGTGCCAGCAGCCACCTTAGCGGGAGTAACACCGGGGAGCTGTTTTTT
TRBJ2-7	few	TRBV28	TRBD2	CASTLGRAIRQSYEQYF	TGTGCCAGCACTCTGGGGAGGGCGATTAGGCAGTCCTACGAGCAGTACTTC
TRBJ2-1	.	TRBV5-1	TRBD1	CASSQTTHRGPRTYNEQFF	TGCGCCAGCAGCCAGACGACCCACAGGGGGCCAAGAACCTACAATGAGCAGTTCTTC
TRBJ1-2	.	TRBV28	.	CASTQHGGDHYGYTF	TGTGCCAGCACACAGCATGGGGGGGACCACTATGGCTACACCTTC
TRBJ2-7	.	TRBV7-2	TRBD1	CASSLTGAAYEQYF	TGTGCCAGCAGCCTGACAGGGGCAGCCTACGAGCAGTACTTC
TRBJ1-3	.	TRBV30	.	CAWSGPSLSGNTIYF	TGTGCCTGGAGTGGTCCCAGTCTCTCTGGAAACACCATATATTTT
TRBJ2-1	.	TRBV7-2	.	CASSTLLGEQFF	TGTGCCAGCAGCACTCTCTTGGGTGAGCAGTTCTTC
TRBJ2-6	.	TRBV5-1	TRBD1	CASSPPGQVVTGANVLTF	TGCGCCAGCAGCCCACCGGGACAGGTTGTTACTGGGGCCAACGTCCTGACTTTC
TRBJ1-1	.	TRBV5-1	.	CASSFTAPTEAFF	TGCGCCAGCAGCTTTACGGCCCCGACTGAAGCTTTCTTT
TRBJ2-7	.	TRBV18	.	CASSEGGGLYEQYF	TGTGCCAGCTCAGAGGGAGGGGGCCTCTACGAGCAGTACTTC
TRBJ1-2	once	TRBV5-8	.	CASNQGQLRAYGYTF	TGTGCCAGCAACCAAGGACAACTTAGAGCCTATGGCTACACCTTC
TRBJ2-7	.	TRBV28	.	CASTPWLGAAEQYF	TGTGCCAGCACCCCGTGGCTTGGCGCAGCGGAGCAGTACTTC
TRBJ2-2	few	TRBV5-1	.	CASSLAVTGSTGELFF	TGCGCCAGCAGCTTGGCCGTTACAGGGAGCACCGGGGAGCTGTTTTTT
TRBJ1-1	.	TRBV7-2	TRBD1	CASRGGTVGMNTEAFF	TGTGCCAGCCGAGGTGGGACAGTAGGGATGAACACTGAAGCTTTCTTT
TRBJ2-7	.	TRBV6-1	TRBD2	CASSEKRTSGRNEQYF	TGTGCCAGCAGTGAAAAGAGGACTAGCGGGAGGAACGAGCAGTACTTC
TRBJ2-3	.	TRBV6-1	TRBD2	CASSEQVAGGPTDTQYF	TGTGCCAGCAGTGAACAGGTGGCGGGAGGGCCCACAGATACGCAGTATTTT
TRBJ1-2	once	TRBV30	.	CARDGRGYGYTF	TGTGCCCGGGACGGGAGGGGCTATGGCTACACCTTC
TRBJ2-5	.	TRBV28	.	CASSSIGGIRQETQYF	TGTGCCAGCAGTTCTATTGGGGGGATCCGACAAGAGACCCAGTACTTC
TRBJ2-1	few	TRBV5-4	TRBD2	CASSLGGLADNEQFF	TGTGCCAGCAGCTTGGGAGGACTAGCAGACAATGAGCAGTTCTTC
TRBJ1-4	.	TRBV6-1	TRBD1	CASQTGAGEKLFF	TGTGCCTCCCAGACAGGGGCCGGTGAAAAACTGTTTTTT
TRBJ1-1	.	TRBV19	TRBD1	CASSIRQGANEAFF	TGTGCCAGTAGTATCAGACAGGGGGCTAATGAAGCTTTCTTT
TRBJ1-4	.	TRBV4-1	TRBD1	CASSQENRGSSTNEKLFF	TGCGCCAGCAGCCAAGAGAACAGGGGGTCGTCAACTAATGAAAAACTGTTTTTT
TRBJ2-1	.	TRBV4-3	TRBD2	CASSQVSGNSYNEQFF	TGCGCCAGCAGCCAGGTTAGCGGGAACTCCTACAATGAGCAGTTCTTC
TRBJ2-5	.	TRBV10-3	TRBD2	CAISVGGRGGETQYF	TGTGCCATCAGTGTCGGCGGGAGGGGGGGAGAGACCCAGTACTTC
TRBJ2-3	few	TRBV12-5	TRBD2	CASGNGRDYTDTQYF	TGTGCTAGTGGTAACGGTAGGGACTACACAGATACGCAGTATTTT
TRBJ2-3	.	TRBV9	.	CASSAQQGLTDTQYF	TGTGCCAGCAGCGCTCAACAGGGACTCACAGATACGCAGTATTTT
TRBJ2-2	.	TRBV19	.	CASSVAPNTGELFF	TGTGCCAGTAGTGTGGCTCCGAACACCGGGGAGCTGTTTTTT
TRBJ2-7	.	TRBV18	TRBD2	CASSPTSGRSEQYF	TGTGCCAGCTCACCCACTAGCGGGAGGTCGGAGCAGTACTTC
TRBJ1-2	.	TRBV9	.	CASSAAHRNYGYTF	TGTGCCAGCAGCGCCGCCCATCGGAACTATGGCTACACCTTC
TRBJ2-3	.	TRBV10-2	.	CASNPGGTDTQYF	TGCGCCAGCAATCCAGGGGGCACAGATACGCAGTATTTT
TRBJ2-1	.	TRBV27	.	CASSLGGLPPYNEQFF	TGTGCCAGCAGTCTCGGCGGACTGCCTCCCTACAATGAGCAGTTCTTC
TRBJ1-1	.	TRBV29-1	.	CSVSGWWGLDTEAFF	TGCAGCGTTTCCGGTTGGTGGGGCTTGGACACTGAAGCTTTCTTT
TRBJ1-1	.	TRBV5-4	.	CASSLSANTEAFF	TGTGCCAGCAGCTTGTCGGCGAACACTGAAGCTTTCTTT
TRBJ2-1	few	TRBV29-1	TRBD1	CSVDRGFYNEQFF	TGCAGCGTCGACAGGGGATTCTACAATGAGCAGTTCTTC
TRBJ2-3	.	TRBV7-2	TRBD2	CASSLGLAGDTQYF	TGTGCCAGCAGCTTAGGGCTAGCGGGAGATACGCAGTATTTT
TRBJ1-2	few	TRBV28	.	CASSFNGYTF	TGTGCCAGCAGTTTTAATGGCTACACCTTC
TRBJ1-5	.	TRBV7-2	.	CASSKRSGDQPQHF	TGTGCCAGCAGCAAGCGGTCGGGGGATCAGCCCCAGCATTTT
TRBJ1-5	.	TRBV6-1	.	CASRPGRMEPQHF	TGTGCCAGCAGGCCAGGGCGTATGGAGCCCCAGCATTTT
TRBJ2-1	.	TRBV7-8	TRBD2	CASSLVGRVSEQFF	TGTGCCAGCAGCTTAGTCGGGAGGGTGAGTGAGCAGTTCTTC
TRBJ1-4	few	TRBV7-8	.	CASSTGGATNEKLFF	TGTGCCAGCTCGACTGGAGGAGCAACTAATGAAAAACTGTTTTTT
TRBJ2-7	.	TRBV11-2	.	CASSPLRGRTSEQYF	TGTGCCAGCAGCCCCCTGCGGGGTCGCACGTCCGAGCAGTACTTC
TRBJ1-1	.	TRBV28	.	CASSFSRARGGLF	TGTGCCAGCAGTTTCTCCAGGGCGCGAGGTGGATTATTT
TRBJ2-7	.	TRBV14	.	CASSQEVGLGGEQYF	TGTGCCAGCAGCCAAGAAGTGGGGCTGGGTGGCGAGCAGTACTTC
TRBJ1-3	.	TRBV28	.	CASSLWADSNTIYF	TGTGCCAGCAGTTTATGGGCCGATTCAAACACCATATATTTT
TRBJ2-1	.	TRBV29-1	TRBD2	CSVAGTSGRAFSYNEQFF	TGCAGCGTTGCCGGGACTAGCGGGAGGGCCTTCTCCTACAATGAGCAGTTCTTC
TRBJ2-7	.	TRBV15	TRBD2	CATSKSLAGGPYEQYF	TGTGCCACCAGCAAGTCGCTAGCGGGAGGGCCCTACGAGCAGTACTTC
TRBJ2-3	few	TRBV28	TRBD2	CASSTPAGAGTDTQYF	TGTGCCAGCAGCACCCCGGCGGGAGCGGGCACAGATACGCAGTATTTT
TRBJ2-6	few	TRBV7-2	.	CASSTRPTTGANVLTF	TGTGCCAGCAGCACAAGACCGACAACTGGGGCCAACGTCCTGACTTTC
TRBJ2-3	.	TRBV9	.	CASSAGIGQGVDTQYF	TGTGCCAGCAGCGCGGGCATTGGGCAGGGAGTCGATACGCAGTATTTT
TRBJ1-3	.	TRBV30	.	CAWDPSGNTIYF	TGTGCCTGGGACCCCTCTGGAAACACCATATATTTT
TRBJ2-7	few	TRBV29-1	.	CSGADRKGSYEQYF	TGCAGCGGTGCCGACAGGAAGGGGTCCTACGAGCAGTACTTC